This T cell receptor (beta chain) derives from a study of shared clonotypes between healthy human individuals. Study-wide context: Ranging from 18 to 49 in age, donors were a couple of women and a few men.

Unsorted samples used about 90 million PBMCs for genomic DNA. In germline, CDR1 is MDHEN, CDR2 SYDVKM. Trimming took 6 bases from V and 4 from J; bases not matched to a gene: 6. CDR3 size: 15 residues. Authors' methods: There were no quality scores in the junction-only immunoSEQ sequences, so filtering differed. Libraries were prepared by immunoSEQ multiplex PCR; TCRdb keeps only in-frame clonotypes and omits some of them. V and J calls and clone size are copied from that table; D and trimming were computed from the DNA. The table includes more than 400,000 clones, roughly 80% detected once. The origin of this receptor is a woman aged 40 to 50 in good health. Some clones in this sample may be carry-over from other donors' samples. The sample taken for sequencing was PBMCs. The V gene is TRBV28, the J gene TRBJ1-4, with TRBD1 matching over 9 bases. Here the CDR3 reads CASSWDREGNEKLFF. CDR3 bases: TGTGCCAGCAGCTGGGACAGGGAGGGTAATGAAAAACTGTTTTTT.